Included here is one T cell receptor (beta chain) sequence, with context. The antigen remains unidentified. The CDR3 sequence is 22 residues long. From germline, CDR1 is SGHVS and CDR2 FNYEAQ. Losses at the gene ends were 5 bases for V and 0 bases for J; bases not matched to a gene: 22. Template switching by 5'RACE produced TCR cDNA, adding a universal primer site and UMIs. TCRdb used MiXCR to reprocess the 5' RACE reads, holding one entry per CDR3 protein. In the table there are 150,000 to 200,000 distinct CDR3 sequences, 8% to 13% of which are singletons. These data belong to a study of T cells after yellow fever vaccination. Notes on the study in general: The secondary response was weaker, and its peak arrived faster, on day 5 versus 15. Primary-vaccination clones mostly resurfaced post-booster (under 98% CD4, about 87% CD8).

The sample here was CD8+ T cells sorted from PBMCs, taken 15 days after the yellow fever booster vaccination. The rearrangement uses TRBV7-6 and TRBJ2-2; 9 bases map to TRBD2. This receptor was taken from a man between 18 and 35 years old who received the YFV17D yellow fever vaccine. The chain's CDR3 is CASSRKVLAGAFILTNTGELFF. CDR3 nucleotide sequence: TGTGCCAGCAGCCGGAAGGTACTAGCGGGCGCCTTTATCCTAACGAACACCGGGGAGCTGTTTTTT.